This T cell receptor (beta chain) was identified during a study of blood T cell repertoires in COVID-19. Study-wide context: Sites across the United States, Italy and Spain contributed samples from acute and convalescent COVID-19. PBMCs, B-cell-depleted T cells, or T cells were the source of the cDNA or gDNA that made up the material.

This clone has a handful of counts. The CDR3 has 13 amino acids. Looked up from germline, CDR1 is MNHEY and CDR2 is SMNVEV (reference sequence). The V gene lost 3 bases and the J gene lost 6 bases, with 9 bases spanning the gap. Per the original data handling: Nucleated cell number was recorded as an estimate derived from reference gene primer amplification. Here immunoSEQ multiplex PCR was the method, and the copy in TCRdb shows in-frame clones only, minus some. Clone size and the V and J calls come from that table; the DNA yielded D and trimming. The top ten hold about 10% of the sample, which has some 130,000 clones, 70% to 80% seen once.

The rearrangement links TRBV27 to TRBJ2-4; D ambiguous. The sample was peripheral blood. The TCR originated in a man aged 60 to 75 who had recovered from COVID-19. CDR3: CASSLFKANIQYF. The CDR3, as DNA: TGTGCCAGCAGTTTGTTCAAAGCAAACATTCAGTACTTC.